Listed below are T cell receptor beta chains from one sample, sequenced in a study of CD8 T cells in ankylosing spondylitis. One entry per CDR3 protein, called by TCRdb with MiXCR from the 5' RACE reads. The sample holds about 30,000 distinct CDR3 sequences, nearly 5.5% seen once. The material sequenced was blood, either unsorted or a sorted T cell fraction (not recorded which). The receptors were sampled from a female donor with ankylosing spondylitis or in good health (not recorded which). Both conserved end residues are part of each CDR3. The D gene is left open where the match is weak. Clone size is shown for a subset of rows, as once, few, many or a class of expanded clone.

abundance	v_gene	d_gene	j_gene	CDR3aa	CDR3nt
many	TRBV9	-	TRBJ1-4	CASSAGHATNEKLFF	TGTGCCAGCAGCGCCGGACACGCAACTAATGAAAAACTGTTTTTT
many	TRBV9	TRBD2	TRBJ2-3	CASSAGLAGGASTDTQYF	TGTGCCAGCAGCGCGGGACTAGCGGGGGGGGCTAGCACAGATACGCAGTATTTT
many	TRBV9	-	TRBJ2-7	CASSAGMGPYEQYF	TGTGCCAGCAGCGCCGGTATGGGCCCCTACGAGCAGTACTTC
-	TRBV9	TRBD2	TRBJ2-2	CASSPLGLAGLTNTGELFF	TGTGCCAGCAGCCCTTTGGGCTTAGCGGGCCTCACGAACACCGGGGAGCTGTTTTTT
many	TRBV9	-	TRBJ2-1	CASSVSGDNEQFF	TGTGCCAGCAGCGTGTCAGGGGACAATGAGCAGTTCTTC
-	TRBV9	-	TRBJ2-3	CASSVAGATTDTQYF	TGTGCCAGCAGCGTAGCAGGGGCTACGACAGATACGCAGTATTTT
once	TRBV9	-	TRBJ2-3	CASSVEAHAGTDTQYF	TGTGCCAGCAGCGTAGAGGCCCACGCTGGCACAGATACGCAGTATTTT
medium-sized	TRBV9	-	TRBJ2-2	CASSVRMTNTGELFF	TGTGCCAGCAGCGTTCGGATGACGAACACCGGGGAGCTGTTTTTT
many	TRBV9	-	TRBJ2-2	CASSVATPHTGELFF	TGTGCCAGCAGCGTAGCAACGCCGCACACCGGGGAGCTGTTTTTT
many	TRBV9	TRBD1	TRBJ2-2	CASTPTRDRGIGELFF	TGTGCCAGCACGCCCACTCGAGACAGGGGAATCGGGGAGCTGTTTTTT
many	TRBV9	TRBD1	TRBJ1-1	CASSVDRGNTEAFF	TGTGCCAGCAGCGTCGACAGGGGGAACACTGAAGCTTTCTTT
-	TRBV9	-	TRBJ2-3	CASSGGGWADTQYF	TGTGCCAGCAGCGGGGGGGGCTGGGCAGATACGCAGTATTTT
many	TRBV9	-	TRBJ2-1	CASSVAPPNEQFF	TGTGCCAGCAGCGTAGCCCCCCCCAATGAGCAGTTCTTC
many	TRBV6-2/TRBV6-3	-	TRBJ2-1	CASSWDGEKEYEQFF	TGTGCCAGCAGTTGGGACGGAGAGAAGGAATATGAGCAGTTCTTC